These 7 T cell receptor beta chains came from one sample sequenced in a study of cytomegalovirus exposure and HLA in healthy donors. TCRdb's copy holds only in-frame clones and misses some; the assay was immunoSEQ multiplex PCR. The table has 250,000 to 350,000 clones, roughly 90% seen once; the top ten hold 0.92%. Material: PBMCs. These receptor sequences come from a woman in her late teens or twenties in good health and CMV-seronegative.

The V and J genes are TRBV19 and TRBJ1-3; D unresolved. V lost 0 bases, J lost 1 base, and 7 bases lay in between. Germline CDR1 is LNHDA and CDR2 is SQIVND (reference sequence). This CDR3 has 15 residues. The CDR3 spells CASSIDAGSGNTIYF. For the CDR3, the DNA is TGTGCCAGTAGTATAGATGCGGGGTCTGGAAACACCATATATTTT.

V and J are TRBV2 and TRBJ1-5; 12 nucleotides agree with TRBD1. J lost 3 bases, V lost 6 bases, and 3 bases had no gene match. Germline values: CDR1 SNHLY, CDR2 FYNNEI. The length of the CDR3 is 15 residues. In DNA, the CDR3 is TGTGCCAGCAGGGGGACAGGGGGCAACAATCAGCCCCAGCATTTT. This sequence encodes CASRGTGGNNQPQHF.

About this clone: The sample carries other DNA sequences with the same CDR3. V usage is TRBV9 and J usage is TRBJ2-1; maybe TRBD1 (5 bases). Germline lookup yields CDR1 SGDLS and CDR2 YYNGEE. The CDR3 runs to 13 residues. V lost 2 bases to trimming and J lost 7 bases, with 10 bases between them. The CDR3 DNA sequence: TGTGCCAGCAGCGTTGGGGCTGGGAATGAGCAGTTCTTC. Translation: CASSVGAGNEQFF.

The V gene is TRBV5-1, the J gene TRBJ2-3; 8 nucleotides line up with TRBD2. Per germline, CDR1 SGHRS and CDR2 YFSETQ. Trimming removed 2 bases from V and 2 bases from J; junction bases left unmatched: 4. The CDR3 spans 15 residues. The CDR3 DNA reads as TGCGCCAGCAGCTTCTTAGCGGGAACCACAGATACGCAGTATTTT. Amino acid sequence: CASSFLAGTTDTQYF.

This clone was seen ten or more times. The rearrangement links TRBV4-1 to TRBJ1-1, with TRBD1 as a possible D gene (6 bases). The V gene's germline CDR1 is MGHRA and CDR2 YSYEKL. Trimming pared 1 base from V and 0 bases from J, leaving 9 bases between. There are 15 residues in the CDR3. The CDR3 coding sequence is TGCGCCAGCAGCCAAGCCGGGGGGCTGAACACTGAAGCTTTCTTT. Its translation: CASSQAGGLNTEAFF.

This clone was observed a single time. J is TRBJ2-3 and V is TRBV10-2; 9 bases map to TRBD2. Germline CDR1 WSHSY, CDR2 SAAADI. Germline trimming cut 2 bases from V and 1 base from J; bases unmatched to any gene: 1. The CDR3 loop spans 15 amino acids. The CDR3: CASSERTSGTDTQYF. The CDR3 bases are TGCGCCAGCAGTGAGAGGACTAGCGGCACAGATACGCAGTATTTT.

This chain uses TRBV21-1 with TRBJ2-7; the table's TRBD1 call for D was not verified on the DNA. TRBV21-1 is recorded as a pseudogene. This CDR3 contains 16 residues. The CDR3 sequence is CASSKDNRTPAYEQYF. The CDR3 DNA is TGTGCCAGCAGCAAAGATAACCGGACACCAGCCTACGAGCAGTACTTC.